Shown below are 21 T cell receptor beta chains from a single sample sequenced in a study of T-cell reconstitution after alpha-beta-depleted transplantation in children. Preparation of the TCRbeta library involved a method that used unique molecular identifiers. Using its own MiXCR run on the PCR reads, TCRdb lists one record per CDR3 protein. The repertoire holds some 840,000 distinct CDR3 sequences, roughly 15% seen once, with around 5% in the top ten. The material was PBMCs, mostly from graft donor cells, obtained 360 days after TCRalphabeta/CD19-depleted stem cell transplant. All receptors come from a male patient younger than 18 who had a stem cell transplant for acute lymphoblastic leukemia, so the T cells may come from the graft donor.

This clonotype was picked up many times. The chain links TRBV24-1 to TRBJ2-1, with unresolved D. CDR1 KGHDR and CDR2 SFDVKD come from the germline V gene. Trimming shortened V by 3 bases and J by 6 bases, and 11 bases separated the two germline ends. The CDR3 loop spans 14 amino acids. CDR3 coding DNA: TGTGCCACCAGTGATCAGCCCCCCGCCAATGAGCAGTTCTTC. It specifies CATSDQPPANEQFF.

The V gene is TRBV9, the J gene TRBJ2-7; 9 nucleotides align to TRBD1. V trimming: 2 bases; J trimming: 3 bases; junction bases outside the gene matches: 6. Germline assignment: CDR1 SGDLS and CDR2 YYNGEE. The CDR3 length is 15 residues. CDR3 sequence (DNA): TGTGCCAGCAGCGTCGGACAGGGGCCCAACTACGAGCAGTACTTC. Its translation is CASSVGQGPNYEQYF.

This clonotype was seen ten or more times. This chain connects TRBV9 to TRBJ2-3, with 8 bases matching TRBD2. V shed 3 bases and J 5 bases; nucleotides not matched to a gene: 14. The CDR3 is 17 amino acids. Germline V CDR1 and CDR2: SGDLS, YYNGEE. The DNA of the CDR3 is TGTGCCAGCAGCGGAGTCCGCGGGGGGCTAGCCAGAGATACGCAGTATTTT. Translating gives CASSGVRGGLARDTQYF.

This chain joins TRBV27 and TRBJ2-7; the match to TRBD2 covers 7 bases. CDR3 length equals 15 residues. CDR1 is MNHEY and CDR2 is SMNVEV in the germline V gene (reference sequence). After removal of 2 bases from V and 3 bases from J, the junction contained 7 bases not matched to a gene. The CDR3 loop is CASSLAGTTIYEQYF. CDR3 DNA sequence: TGTGCCAGCAGTTTAGCCGGGACTACCATCTACGAGCAGTACTTC.

The J gene is TRBJ2-4, the V gene TRBV12-3 or TRBV12-4; TRBD2 agrees at 9 bases. The CDR3 is 16 residues long. V lost 6 bases to trimming and J lost 7 bases; unmatched junction nucleotides: 13. This CDR3 is CASSFAGAGGPNIQYF. DNA of the CDR3: TGTGCCAGCAGCTTCGCCGGTGCGGGAGGGCCGAACATTCAGTACTTC.

J is TRBJ2-5 and V is TRBV12-5, with a possible D match to TRBD2 (6 bases). Germline V gene sequence: CDR1 LGHNT, CDR2 FRNRAP. The CDR3 has 15 residues. Between the trimmed V and J ends, which lost 2 bases and 4 bases, there was a span of 14 bases. The CDR3 DNA is TGTGCTAGTGGTTTGTATGGGGGAGGCGGAGAGACCCAGTACTTC. Translating gives CASGLYGGGGETQYF.

The chain links TRBV20-1 to TRBJ2-3; tentatively, D is TRBD1 or TRBD2 (5 bases each). The CDR3 has 15 residues. Trimming shortened V by 6 bases and J by 0 bases, and 16 bases separated the two germline ends. The germline gives CDR1 DFQATT, CDR2 SNEGSKA (reference sequence). The CDR3: CSAEGLPRSTDTQYF. Here the CDR3 DNA reads TGCAGTGCAGAGGGGCTACCAAGAAGCACAGATACGCAGTATTTT.

This clonotype was recorded a few times. This chain links TRBV4-2 with TRBJ2-5; 10 bases line up with TRBD2. CDR3 size: 17 residues. Germline trimming cut 4 bases from V and 2 bases from J; bases unmatched to any gene: 10. Looked up from germline, CDR1 is LGHNA and CDR2 is YNFKEQ. For the CDR3, the DNA is TGTGCCAGCAGCCTAACCCGGACTAGCGGTAATCAAGAGACCCAGTACTTC. As protein: CASSLTRTSGNQETQYF.

The chain has TRBV12-3 or TRBV12-4 and TRBJ2-4, with 9 bases that match TRBD1. Unmatched junction bases numbered 3, after V lost 3 bases and J lost 3 bases. CDR3 length: 15 residues. CDR3 nucleotide sequence: TGTGCCAGCAGTTTCGACAGGGGGGGCAAAAACATTCAGTACTTC. This codes for CASSFDRGGKNIQYF.

This clonotype was observed at least ten times. The chain is built from TRBV9 and TRBJ2-1, with no clear D. The germline V gene has CDR1 SGDLS and CDR2 YYNGEE. Deletions cut 2 bases from V and 4 bases from J, with 4 bases between. The CDR3 is 12 residues long. The CDR3 DNA follows: TGTGCCAGCAGCGTGGGTTACAATGAGCAGTTCTTC. This encodes CASSVGYNEQFF.

This sequence joins TRBV11-1 and TRBJ2-1; the match to TRBD2 covers 8 bases. J lost 3 bases, V lost 10 bases, and 5 bases had no gene match. CDR1 is SGHAT and CDR2 is FQDESV in the germline V gene (reference sequence). This CDR3 spans 13 amino acids. This CDR3 is CANRTSSYNEQFF. The CDR3 nucleotides are TGTGCCAACCGGACTAGCAGCTACAATGAGCAGTTCTTC.

This clonotype occurred a few times. The J gene is TRBJ2-7, the V gene TRBV7-9; D is perhaps TRBD2 (5 bases). Germline V gene data show CDR1 as SEHNR and CDR2 as FQNEAQ (reference sequence). The V end lost 1 base, the J end lost 7 bases, and 14 bases lay between the germline ends. The CDR3 runs to 14 residues. The CDR3 region is CASSLGIRDREQYF. The CDR3 region has the DNA TGTGCCAGCAGCTTAGGGATCCGGGATCGTGAGCAGTACTTC.

This clonotype was detected only a few times. The gene calls are TRBV4-2 and TRBJ2-7; TRBD2 matches 10 bases. This CDR3 has 14 residues. V trimming: 5 bases; J trimming: 6 bases; junction bases outside the gene matches: 7. Germline CDR1 and CDR2: LGHNA and YNFKEQ. This chain's CDR3 is CASSASGSWVEQYF. Written as DNA, the CDR3 is TGTGCCAGCAGCGCTAGCGGGAGTTGGGTCGAGCAGTACTTC.

This clonotype has at least ten counts. The V gene is TRBV20-1, the J gene TRBJ2-3; D possibly uses TRBD1 or TRBD2 (5 bases each). The CDR3 runs to 15 residues. Trimming removed 2 bases at V and 1 base at J, with 13 bases between. Germline CDR1 DFQATT, CDR2 SNEGSKA (reference sequence). The CDR3 region is CSARSFRGGTDTQYF. The CDR3 DNA sequence: TGCAGTGCTAGATCCTTCAGAGGGGGCACAGATACGCAGTATTTT.

This clonotype occurred a few times. V gene TRBV29-1 combines with J gene TRBJ1-2; no clear D gene. Trimming stripped 2 bases from V and 1 base from J, with 11 bases between. The CDR3 contains 14 residues. Germline CDR1 and CDR2: SQVTM and ANQGSEA. The CDR3 DNA is TGCAGCGTTGAAATAGCCCCTTATAACTATGGCTACACCTTC. Protein: CSVEIAPYNYGYTF.

Points on this clonotype: A much larger clonotype is one base distant, so this may be a read error. The DNA for the CDR3 is TGCAGCGTCAGCGGACAGACCAGCTCCTACGAGCAGTGCTTC. Translated: CSVSGQTSSYEQCF. The V and J genes are TRBV29-1 and TRBJ2-7, with D possibly being TRBD1 (6 bases). CDR3 length: 14 amino acids. Looked up from germline, CDR1 is SQVTM and CDR2 is ANQGSEA.

There are a few counts of this clonotype. The J gene is TRBJ2-5, the V gene TRBV24-1; TRBD1 matches at 7 bases. Germline V gene sequence: CDR1 KGHDR, CDR2 SFDVKD. Unmatched junction bases numbered 14, after V lost 4 bases and J lost 7 bases. The length of the CDR3 is 16 residues. For the CDR3, the DNA is TGTGCCACCAGTGACCACTCGACAGGGAACGTTGGGACCCAGTACTTC. Amino acid sequence: CATSDHSTGNVGTQYF.

The J gene is TRBJ2-1, the V gene TRBV3-1, with D perhaps assigned TRBD1 or TRBD2 (5 bases each). CDR3 length: 13 residues. Trimming cost V 4 bases and J 7 bases, with 11 bases left between them. Germline V gene lookup returns CDR1 LGHDT and CDR2 YNNKEL (reference sequence). CDR3 coding DNA: TGTGCCAGCAGCCCGAAGGGACGGAATGAGCAGTTCTTC. Residues: CASSPKGRNEQFF.

The table lists this clonotype with a few counts. The chain couples TRBV5-1 to TRBJ1-2, with D perhaps TRBD1 (5 bases). Germline loops: CDR1 SGHRS, CDR2 YFSETQ. V dropped 0 bases and J dropped 8 bases, with 11 bases sitting between them. CDR3 length: 13 amino acids. This chain's CDR3 is CASSLEQDSGYTF. CDR3 DNA: TGCGCCAGCAGCTTGGAACAGGACTCCGGCTACACCTTC. The full variable domain, its missing parts supplied by reference TRBV5-1 and TRBJ1-2, is KAGVTQTPRYLIKTRGQQVTLSCSPISGHRSVSWYQQTPGQGLQFLFEYFSETQRNKGNFPGRFSGRQFSNSRSEMNVSTLELGDSALYLCASSLEQDSGYTFGSGTRLTVV.

The table lists this clonotype with a few counts. The chain has TRBV7-7 and TRBJ2-1; D possibly corresponds to TRBD2 (5 bases). Germline lookup yields CDR1 SSHAT and CDR2 FNYEAQ (reference sequence). CDR3 size: 15 residues. The V end was cut by 5 bases, the J end by 0 bases, with 11 bases between. The CDR3 loop reads CASSPSSSSYNEQFF. The DNA for the CDR3 is TGTGCCAGCAGCCCGTCTAGCAGCTCCTACAATGAGCAGTTCTTC.

This clonotype was counted at least ten times. This chain links TRBV7-6 with TRBJ2-1; D is undetermined. CDR3 length: 15 residues. Germline-derived CDR1 and CDR2 are SGHVS and FNYEAQ. The germline V and J ends were trimmed by 6 bases and 0 bases, with 12 bases remaining between them. CDR3 nucleotide sequence: TGTGCCAGCAGTTCCAGCCCTAACTCCTACAATGAGCAGTTCTTC. This sequence encodes CASSSSPNSYNEQFF.